This T cell receptor (beta chain) is from a study of cytomegalovirus exposure and HLA in healthy donors. Concerning this clone: Its antigen is undetermined.

This CDR3 comprises 15 residues. Trimming took 5 bases from V and 0 from J; bases not matched to a gene: 5. Looked up from germline, CDR1 is MNHEY and CDR2 is SVGAGI. Overall study findings and caveats: Owing to their indistinguishability, certain V segments, notably TRBV6-2 and TRBV6-3, were excluded. Follow-up analysis seemed to connect common viral pathogens with several of the most significant clusters identified. The classifier reportedly diagnosed cytomegalovirus status with high specificity and sensitivity.

Primers for the PCR totalled 60 Vbeta and 13 Jbeta. Clones were read by immunoSEQ multiplex PCR, and TCRdb kept only the in-frame ones, dropping some. The data contain about 160,000 clones, less than 85% of them singletons. This sequence originates from a male donor in good health and CMV-seronegative. The rearrangement joins TRBV6-5 to TRBJ2-7; TRBD1 aligns across 9 bases. Sequenced material: PBMCs. The CDR3 sequence: CASSGGTGISYEQYF. Here the CDR3 DNA reads TGTGCCAGCAGTGGCGGGACAGGGATCTCCTACGAGCAGTACTTC.